The present TCR beta chain was sequenced within a study of T cells after yellow fever vaccination. This clonotype was recorded at least ten times. One entry per CDR3 protein, called by TCRdb with MiXCR from the 5' RACE reads. Among 620,000 or so distinct CDR3 sequences listed, roughly 12% were seen once. Trimming took off 1 base at V and 9 bases at J, with 19 bases between the two ends. The CDR3 contains 15 residues. Per the germline V gene, CDR1 is DFQATT and CDR2 is SNEGSKA (reference sequence). This sequence was found in a man aged 25-45 years who received the YFV17D yellow fever vaccine. Sequenced here: PBMCs, sampled on the day of the yellow fever booster vaccination. The J gene is TRBJ2-1, the V gene TRBV20-1; D might be TRBD1 or TRBD2, each matching 5 bases. CDR3 residues: CSARGGWGSVGEQFF. The DNA for the CDR3 is TGCAGTGCTAGAGGGGGCTGGGGGAGCGTCGGTGAGCAGTTCTTC.